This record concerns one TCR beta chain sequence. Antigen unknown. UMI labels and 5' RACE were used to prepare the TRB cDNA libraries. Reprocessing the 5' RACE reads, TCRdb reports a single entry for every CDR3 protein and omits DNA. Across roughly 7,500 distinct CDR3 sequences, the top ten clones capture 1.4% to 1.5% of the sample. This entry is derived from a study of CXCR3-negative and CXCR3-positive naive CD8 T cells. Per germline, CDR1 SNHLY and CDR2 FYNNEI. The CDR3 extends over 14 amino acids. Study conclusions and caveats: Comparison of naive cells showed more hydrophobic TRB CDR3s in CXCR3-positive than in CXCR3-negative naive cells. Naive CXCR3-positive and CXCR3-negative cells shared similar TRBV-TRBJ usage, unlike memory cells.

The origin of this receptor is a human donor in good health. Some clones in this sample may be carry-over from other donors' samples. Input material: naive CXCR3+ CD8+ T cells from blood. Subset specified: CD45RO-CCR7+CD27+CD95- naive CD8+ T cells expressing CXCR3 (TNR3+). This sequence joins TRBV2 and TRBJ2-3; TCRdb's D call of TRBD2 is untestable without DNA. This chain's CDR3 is CASGLGETTDTQYF.